The present TCR beta chain was sequenced within a study of regulatory T cells in long-lasting Graves disease. Study observations and caveats: Having only a small sample size may have limited accuracy. Persistent patients shared more public clonotypes (2,741) than newly diagnosed patients (966). Persistent disease exhibited a predilection for TRBV28, TRBJ1-2 and TRBJ2-5.

A few counts support this clonotype. Its specificity is not known. The sample's time point: persistent/refractory GD, antithyroid drugs over 5 years with positive TRAb. RNA isolated from PBMCs was used to make the TCR library. Investigators prepared the TCR beta libraries by applying iRepertoire HTBI primers and Arm-PCR of CDR3 regions. TCRdb fed the multiplex PCR reads into MiXCR, producing one record per CDR3 protein. The sample includes roughly 490,000 distinct CDR3 sequences, approximately 23% seen only once; the top ten take under 15%. V lost 3 bases to trimming and J lost 8 bases, with 7 bases between them. The CDR3 is made up of 12 amino acids.

The source of this sequence is a female donor with Graves disease. The chain is built from TRBV12-3 or TRBV12-4 and TRBJ1-4; D ambiguous. This specimen was peripheral blood mononuclear cells (PBMCs), taken when the disease was refractory, from a patient treated with antithyroid drugs. DNA of the CDR3: TGTGCCAGCAGTTTCCCTGGGGAAAAACTGTTTTTT. Amino acids: CASSFPGEKLFF.